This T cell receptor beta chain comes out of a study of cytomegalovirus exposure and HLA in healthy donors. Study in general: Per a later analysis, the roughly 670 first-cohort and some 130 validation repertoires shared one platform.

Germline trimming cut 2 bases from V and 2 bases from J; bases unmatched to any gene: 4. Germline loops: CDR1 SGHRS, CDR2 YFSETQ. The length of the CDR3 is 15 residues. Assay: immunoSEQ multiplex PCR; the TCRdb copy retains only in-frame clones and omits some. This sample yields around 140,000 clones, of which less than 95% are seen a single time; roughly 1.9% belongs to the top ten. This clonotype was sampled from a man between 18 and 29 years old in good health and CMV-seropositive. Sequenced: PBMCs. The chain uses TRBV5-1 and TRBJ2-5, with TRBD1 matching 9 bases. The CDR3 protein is CASSFGTGLQETQYF. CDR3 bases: TGCGCCAGCAGCTTCGGGACAGGGTTACAAGAGACCCAGTACTTC.